This T cell receptor beta chain was observed in a study of CD8+CD57+ T cells in acquired aplastic anemia (dated 2018 in TCRdb). General notes on the study: On average, sorted CD4+ and CD8+ cells yielded around 3.5 ug of extracted DNA, with a range of roughly 0.17 to 27.4 ug. CD8+CD57+ expansion was defined as a frequency above the mean frequency observed in healthy subjects.

The patients picked for sequencing were ones in whom flow cytometry had shown an expansion of CD8+CD57+ cells. Every patient had a diagnosis of severe acquired aplastic anemia based on International Study of Aplastic Anemia and Agranulocytosis and Camitta criteria. No patient had received any therapy when blood was sampled. The study deep-sequenced TCR repertoires of sorted CD4+ and CD8+ blood T cells from severe aplastic anemia patients and healthy subjects. In the USA, patient enrollment took place under clinicaltrials.gov protocols 00001620, 01623167, 00001397, 00071045, 00081523 and 00961064. Ficoll-Paque density gradient centrifugation was used to isolate peripheral blood mononuclear cells. Before DNA extraction, CD4+ and CD8+ T cells were sorted with FACS or magnetic beads. Profiling of TCR beta VDJ combinations and CDR3 sequences used genomic DNA as the template. An Illumina HiSeq 2000 was used for TCR repertoire sequencing. On the study's bioinformatics: Repertoires were assessed using TRBV/TRBJ rearrangement plots, CDR3 size and DJ length profiles, and Simpson's diversity index. The immunodominant clone was defined as the most abundant DNA sequence in deep sequencing data. CDR3 amino acid sequences were checked for sharing across subjects and were also compared against the VDJdb database and published repertoires. TCRdb reprocessing: public reads trimmed at Q25 with fastp, clones called with MiXCR, in-frame beta chains kept. Here each entry gathers all rows of one CDR3 protein and keeps the most common genes and DNA. These V and J calls derive from TCRdb rather than the authors' analysis. Here the sample has under 200,000 distinct CDR3 sequences; just under 50% occur a single time. Jointly, the top ten make up about 9.5% of the sample.

This clonotype has a count of ten or more. This clone's antigen is unknown. No per-base quality is available; no much larger clone lies one base away. Inclusive of the bounding cysteine and phenylalanine, the CDR3 is 12 residues long. Only the CDR3 DNA is retained, 36 bases long and in frame from the first base. At the junction V is shortened by 2 bases and J by 4 bases, with 6 bases in between. The CDR1 and CDR2 encoded by the germline V gene are SNHLY and FYNNEI. The investigation overall reported the following: Patients and healthy controls showed no significant difference in CD8+ Simpson's diversity (P=0.060). Around 30 CD8+ CDR3 sequences were shared between patients and controls but appeared highly expressed in patients and within their immunodominant clones.

This sequence was found in a human donor with aplastic anemia. The specimen sequenced was sorted CD4+, CD8+, or CD8+CD57+ T cells (not recorded which) from PBMCs. The chain joins TRBV2 to TRBJ2-7, with the D gene uncertain. CDR3 sequence: CASSEMLYEQYF. Read as DNA, the sequence is TGTGCCAGCAGTGAAATGCTGTACGAGCAGTACTTC.